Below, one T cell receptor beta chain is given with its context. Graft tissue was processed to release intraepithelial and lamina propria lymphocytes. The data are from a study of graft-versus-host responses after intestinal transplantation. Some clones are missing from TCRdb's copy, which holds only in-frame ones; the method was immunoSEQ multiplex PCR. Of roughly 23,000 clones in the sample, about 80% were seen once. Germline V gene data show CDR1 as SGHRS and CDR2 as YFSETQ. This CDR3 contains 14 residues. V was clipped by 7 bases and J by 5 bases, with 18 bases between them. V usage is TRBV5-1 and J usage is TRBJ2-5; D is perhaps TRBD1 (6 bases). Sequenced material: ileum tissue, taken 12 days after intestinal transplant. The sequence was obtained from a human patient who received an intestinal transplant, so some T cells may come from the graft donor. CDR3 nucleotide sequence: TGCGCCAGCGGTGCATCAGGGGTCTTCGAGACCCAGTACTTC. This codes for CASGASGVFETQYF.